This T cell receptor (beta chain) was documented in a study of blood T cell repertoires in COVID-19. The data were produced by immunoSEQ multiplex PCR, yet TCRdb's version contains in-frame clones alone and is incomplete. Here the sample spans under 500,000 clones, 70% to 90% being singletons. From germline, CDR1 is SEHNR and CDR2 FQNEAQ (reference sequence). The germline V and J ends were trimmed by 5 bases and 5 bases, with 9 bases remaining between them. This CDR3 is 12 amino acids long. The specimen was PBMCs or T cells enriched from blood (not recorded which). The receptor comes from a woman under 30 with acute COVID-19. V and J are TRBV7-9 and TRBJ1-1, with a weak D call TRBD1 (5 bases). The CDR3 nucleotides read TGTGCCAGCAGCGTACGGGGGACTGAAGCTTTCTTT. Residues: CASSVRGTEAFF.